This TCR beta chain originates from a study of CD8 T cells in Susac syndrome. The CDR3 runs 13 residues. Trimming pared 8 bases from V and 3 bases from J, leaving 14 bases between. Random hexamers served to reverse transcribe about 0.5 to 1 ug RNA. TCRdb ran MiXCR on the immunoSEQ multiplex PCR reads and lists one entry per CDR3 protein. The table includes about 150,000 distinct CDR3 sequences, approximately 96% detected once. The sequencing sample was made of CD4+ T cells from PBMCs. The origin of this receptor is a human donor with Susac syndrome. This rearrangement joins TRBV12-3 or TRBV12-4 to TRBJ2-7; tentatively, D is TRBD2 (5 bases). The CDR3 nucleotides are TGTGCCAGCGCGAGGGCAGACCACTACGAGCAGTACTTC. Translating it yields CASARADHYEQYF.